This paragraph reports one T cell receptor (beta chain). What it binds is not known. Assay: immunoSEQ multiplex PCR; the TCRdb copy retains only in-frame clones and omits some. The table shows roughly 180,000 clones, with roughly 92% occurring only once. These data belong to a study of T cell responses to AZD1222 COVID-19 vaccine. Study-level results: Elevations in Spike-specific TCR breadth and depth followed administration of two AZD1222 doses. At 160-218 and 743-854, vaccine-associated CD4 TCRs were dominant, and they spanned spike.

Trimming pared 8 bases from V and 6 bases from J, leaving 10 bases between. This CDR3 is built from 12 residues. From germline, CDR1 is MNHEY and CDR2 SMNVEV (reference sequence). The sequencing used peripheral blood, collected 28 days after the second AZD1222 dose. This sequence was found in an adult who received the AZD1222 COVID-19 vaccine. J is TRBJ2-2 and V is TRBV27, with D tentatively TRBD2 (6 bases). The CDR3 DNA reads as TGTGCCAGCGCGGGATGGCCCGGGGAGCTGTTTTTT. Residues: CASAGWPGELFF.